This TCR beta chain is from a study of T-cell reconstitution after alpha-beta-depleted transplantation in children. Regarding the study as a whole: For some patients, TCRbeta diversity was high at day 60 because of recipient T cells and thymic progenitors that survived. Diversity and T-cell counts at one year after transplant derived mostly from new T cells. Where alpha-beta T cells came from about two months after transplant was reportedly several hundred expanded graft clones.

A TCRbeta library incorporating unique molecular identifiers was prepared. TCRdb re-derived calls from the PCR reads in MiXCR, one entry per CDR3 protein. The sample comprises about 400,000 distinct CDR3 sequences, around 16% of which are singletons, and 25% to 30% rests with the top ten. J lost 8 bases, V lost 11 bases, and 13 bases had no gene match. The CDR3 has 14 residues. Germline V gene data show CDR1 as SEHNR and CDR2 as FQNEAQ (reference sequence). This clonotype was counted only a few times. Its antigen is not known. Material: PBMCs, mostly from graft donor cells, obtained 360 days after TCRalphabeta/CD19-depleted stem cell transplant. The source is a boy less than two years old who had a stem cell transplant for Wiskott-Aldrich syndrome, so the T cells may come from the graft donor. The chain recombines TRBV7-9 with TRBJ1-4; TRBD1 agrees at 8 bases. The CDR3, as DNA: TGTGCCGGATTGACAGGGGACGGCCGCGAAAAACTGTTTTTT. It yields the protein CAGLTGDGREKLFF. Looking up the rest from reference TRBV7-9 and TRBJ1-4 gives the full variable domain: DTGVSQNPRHKITKRGQNVTFRCDPISEHNRLYWYRQTLGQGPEFLTYFQNEAQLEKSRLLSDRFSAERPKGSFSTLEIQRTEQGDSAMYLCAGLTGDGREKLFFGSGTQLSVL.